Listed below are T cell receptor beta chains from one sample, sequenced in a study of cytomegalovirus exposure and HLA in healthy donors. Method: immunoSEQ multiplex PCR; TCRdb's copy keeps in-frame clones and lacks some. The table records about 210,000 clones, about 80% of them present only once. Sequencing was done on a sample of PBMCs. Receptors originate from a woman aged 45-60 years in good health and CMV-seropositive. Each CDR3 is given with its conserved first and last residue. A D gene is named only where the DNA matches it firmly. Clone size is given for some rows only: seen once, a few or many times, or a class if the clone is expanded.

cdr3_length	clone_size	v_call	j_call	d_call	cdr3_aa	cdr3_nt
14	.	TRBV14	TRBJ1-6	.	CASSHSGYNSPLHF	TGTGCCAGCAGCCATTCGGGGTATAATTCACCCCTCCACTTT
13	.	TRBV5-1	TRBJ1-2	.	CASSSDTSPHYTF	TGCGCCAGCAGCTCGGACACATCGCCACACTACACCTTC
16	.	TRBV28	TRBJ1-3	.	CASSFPGRGFGNTIYF	TGTGCCAGCAGTTTCCCCGGGAGGGGTTTCGGAAACACCATATATTTT
14	few	TRBV19	TRBJ1-1	.	CASLSTRGKTEAFF	TGTGCCAGTCTCTCCACCAGGGGCAAGACTGAAGCTTTCTTT
15	.	TRBV30	TRBJ1-5	.	CAWTPDTVGNQPQHF	TGTGCCTGGACCCCGGACACTGTGGGGAATCAGCCCCAGCATTTT
14	.	TRBV4-2	TRBJ1-1	.	CASSLVVATGPAFF	TGTGCCAGCAGCTTGGTAGTGGCTACAGGGCCCGCTTTCTTT
16	.	TRBV6-1	TRBJ2-3	TRBD2	CASSALAGGGTDTQYF	TGTGCCAGCAGTGCCCTGGCTGGGGGGGGCACAGATACGCAGTATTTT
15	.	TRBV28	TRBJ2-2	.	CASGSWGPNTGELFF	TGTGCCAGCGGCTCGTGGGGGCCGAACACCGGGGAGCTGTTTTTT
12	.	TRBV30	TRBJ1-1	.	CAWRGASTEAFF	TGTGCCTGGAGGGGGGCTAGCACTGAAGCTTTCTTT
15	.	TRBV30	TRBJ1-5	TRBD1	CAWSVRGRGNQPQHF	TGTGCCTGGAGTGTACGGGGCAGGGGGAATCAGCCCCAGCATTTT
16	once	TRBV2	TRBJ2-1	TRBD2	CASSSRTSGGYNEQFF	TGTGCCAGCAGCTCAAGGACTAGCGGGGGGTACAATGAGCAGTTCTTC
14	few	TRBV5-1	TRBJ1-1	.	CASSLAVGGTEAFF	TGCGCCAGCAGCTTGGCTGTGGGGGGCACTGAAGCTTTCTTT
14	.	TRBV19	TRBJ1-6	.	CASTGGLLNSPLHF	TGTGCCAGTACTGGGGGACTCCTCAATTCACCCCTCCACTTT
12	few	TRBV6-5	TRBJ1-1	.	CASSRTNTEAFF	TGTGCCAGCAGTAGGACAAACACTGAAGCTTTCTTT
13	.	TRBV6-6	TRBJ1-2	.	CASSPTQDYGYTF	TGTGCCAGCAGTCCAACACAGGACTATGGCTACACCTTC
11	.	TRBV2	TRBJ2-1	.	CASSLATEQFF	TGTGCCAGCAGTCTAGCGACTGAGCAGTTCTTC
15	.	TRBV19	TRBJ1-5	.	CATSMSGVTWQPQHF	TGTGCCACCTCAATGTCAGGGGTTACCTGGCAGCCCCAGCATTTT
13	.	TRBV7-2	TRBJ2-1	.	CASSSPGGDEQFF	TGTGCCAGCAGTTCCCCCGGCGGGGATGAGCAGTTCTTC
18	.	TRBV2	TRBJ2-7	TRBD1	CASSEDPSPGTGSGEQYF	TGTGCCAGCAGTGAAGACCCCTCCCCCGGGACAGGGTCCGGCGAGCAGTACTTC
15	.	TRBV6-5	TRBJ1-5	TRBD1	CASSLGQGGNQPQHF	TGTGCCAGCAGTCTTGGACAGGGTGGGAATCAGCCCCAGCATTTT
13	.	TRBV7-9	TRBJ1-2	.	CASSLATSYGYTF	TGTGCCAGCAGCTTAGCCACGAGCTATGGCTACACCTTC
11	.	TRBV29-1	TRBJ2-7	.	CSVGDTYEQYF	TGCAGCGTGGGGGACACCTACGAGCAGTACTTC
18	.	TRBV18	TRBJ2-2	TRBD1	CASSPQTPGGADTGELFF	TGTGCCAGCTCACCGCAAACGCCAGGGGGAGCGGACACCGGGGAGCTGTTTTTT
15	.	TRBV30	TRBJ1-2	.	CAWSRDSRGLNGYTF	TGTGCCTGGAGCCGGGACTCCCGCGGATTAAATGGCTACACCTTC
15	.	TRBV30	TRBJ1-3	TRBD1	CAWSGNRGRGDTIYF	TGTGCCTGGAGTGGCAACAGGGGGCGCGGAGACACCATATATTTT
12	few	TRBV10-1	TRBJ2-7	TRBD1	CASRAGTGLGFF	TGCGCCAGCAGAGCCGGGACAGGGCTCGGGTTCTTC
13	.	TRBV11-2	TRBJ1-1	.	CASSLELYTEAFF	TGTGCCAGCAGCTTAGAGCTATACACTGAAGCTTTCTTT
12	.	TRBV5-6	TRBJ1-2	.	CASSFSGVGYTF	TGTGCCAGCAGCTTCTCAGGGGTTGGCTACACCTTC
15	.	TRBV15	TRBJ1-3	.	CATSGRDLRGNTIYF	TGTGCCACCAGCGGAAGGGACTTGAGGGGAAACACCATATATTTT
11	.	TRBV28	TRBJ1-2	.	CASSLQDGYTF	TGTGCCAGCAGTTTGCAGGATGGCTACACCTTC
13	.	TRBV6-5	TRBJ1-1	TRBD1	CASSHDRGTEAFF	TGTGCCAGCAGTCACGACAGGGGAACTGAAGCTTTCTTT
14	.	TRBV9	TRBJ1-5	TRBD1	CASSAGQADQPQHF	TGTGCCAGCAGCGCGGGACAGGCGGATCAGCCCCAGCATTTT
18	.	TRBV14	TRBJ2-1	TRBD2	CASSHSHGERGYYNEQFF	TGTGCCAGCAGCCACTCACACGGAGAGCGGGGGTACTACAATGAGCAGTTCTTC
16	.	TRBV4-1	TRBJ2-7	.	CASSQEPGTNIYEQYF	TGCGCCAGCAGCCAAGAGCCGGGAACAAACATTTACGAGCAGTACTTC
13	.	TRBV15	TRBJ2-7	.	CATSRLDQGEQYF	TGTGCCACCAGCAGACTCGACCAGGGCGAGCAGTACTTC
16	.	TRBV9	TRBJ1-4	.	CASRPGQSPSNEKLFF	TGTGCCAGCAGACCGGGACAATCGCCATCTAATGAAAAACTGTTTTTT
16	.	TRBV9	TRBJ1-2	TRBD1	CASSVAPRTGNYGYTF	TGTGCCAGCAGCGTGGCCCCCCGGACAGGGAACTATGGCTACACCTTC
13	.	TRBV7-3	TRBJ2-5	.	CASSLSTMLAQYF	TGTGCCAGCAGCTTAAGTACTATGCTGGCCCAGTACTTC
15	.	TRBV4-1	TRBJ1-1	.	CASSQAHRSNTEAFF	TGCGCCAGCAGCCAAGCCCACAGGTCGAACACTGAAGCTTTCTTT
13	.	TRBV6-1	TRBJ2-7	.	CASSIQNPYEQYF	TGTGCCAGCAGTATACAGAACCCCTACGAGCAGTACTTC